These T cell receptor beta chains were read from a single sample in a study of naive CD8 T cells in extremely preterm neonates. Produced via immunoSEQ multiplex PCR; TCRdb's table is partial and in-frame only. This table has several thousand clones, roughly 98% appearing once. Source material: naive CD8+ T cells from blood. These receptors all come from a human donor in good health. Both conserved end residues are part of each CDR3. D genes are given only for firm matches. Clone size is stated in some rows and not others, as once, few, many or a class when expanded.

v_gene: TRBV28; j_gene: TRBJ2-3; abundance: .; d_gene: TRBD2; CDR3nt: TGTGCCAGCAGTTCCACGGAGGGGAGGGCCGAGGAGCTGTTTAGCACAGATACGCAGTATTTT; CDR3aa: CASSSTEGRAEELFSTDTQYF
v_gene: TRBV11-2; j_gene: TRBJ1-1; abundance: .; d_gene: .; CDR3nt: TGTGCCAGCAGCCCCGGTAACACTGAAGCTTTCTTT; CDR3aa: CASSPGNTEAFF
v_gene: TRBV9; j_gene: TRBJ1-5; abundance: .; d_gene: .; CDR3nt: TGTGCCAGCAGCGACGAAAAGGGGGACGGGAGGCGACCCTCCAATCAGCCCCAGCATTTT; CDR3aa: CASSDEKGDGRRPSNQPQHF
v_gene: TRBV10-3; j_gene: TRBJ1-1; abundance: .; d_gene: TRBD1; CDR3nt: TGTGCCATCAGCTTGAACACAGGGGAATCCATGAACACTGAAGCTTTCTTT; CDR3aa: CAISLNTGESMNTEAFF
v_gene: TRBV4-2; j_gene: TRBJ2-7; abundance: .; d_gene: TRBD2; CDR3nt: TGTGCCAGCAGCCAAGGAACTAGCGGCTACGAGCAGTACTTC; CDR3aa: CASSQGTSGYEQYF
v_gene: TRBV19; j_gene: TRBJ2-1; abundance: once; d_gene: TRBD2; CDR3nt: TGTGCCAGTAGTAATCGGGGGGCCTACAATGAGCAGTTCTTC; CDR3aa: CASSNRGAYNEQFF
v_gene: TRBV7-6; j_gene: TRBJ2-5; abundance: once; d_gene: TRBD2; CDR3nt: TGTGCCAGCAGCTGGCCGGATGGCACTAGCGGGGGGAGAGAGACCCAGTACTTC; CDR3aa: CASSWPDGTSGGRETQYF
v_gene: TRBV4-1; j_gene: TRBJ2-1; abundance: .; d_gene: .; CDR3nt: TGCGCCAGCAGCCAAGGTCAACAGGGCTACAATGAGCAGTTCTTC; CDR3aa: CASSQGQQGYNEQFF
v_gene: TRBV9; j_gene: TRBJ2-1; abundance: .; d_gene: .; CDR3nt: TGTGCCAGCAGCGCCATTAGCCGCAATGAGCAGTTCTTC; CDR3aa: CASSAISRNEQFF
v_gene: TRBV2; j_gene: TRBJ2-7; abundance: .; d_gene: TRBD2; CDR3nt: TGTGCCAGCAGCAGAGCGGGAACCTACGAGCAGTACTTC; CDR3aa: CASSRAGTYEQYF
v_gene: TRBV19; j_gene: TRBJ2-7; abundance: few; d_gene: .; CDR3nt: TGTGCCAGTAGTATCGTGGGGGAGGCCTACGAGCAGTACTTC; CDR3aa: CASSIVGEAYEQYF
v_gene: TRBV12-5; j_gene: TRBJ1-2; abundance: .; d_gene: .; CDR3nt: TGTGCTAGTGGTCCTACAGGGCACCTTTATCTGGGAGGCTACACCTTC; CDR3aa: CASGPTGHLYLGGYTF
v_gene: TRBV27; j_gene: TRBJ1-2; abundance: .; d_gene: .; CDR3nt: TGTGCCACCGGGGGTCCGAACTATGGCTACACCTTC; CDR3aa: CATGGPNYGYTF
v_gene: TRBV19; j_gene: TRBJ2-1; abundance: once; d_gene: TRBD2; CDR3nt: TGTGCCAGTAGTATTTCCGGGGGGGCCCTCAATGAGCAGTTCTTC; CDR3aa: CASSISGGALNEQFF
v_gene: TRBV5-6; j_gene: TRBJ1-6; abundance: .; d_gene: TRBD1; CDR3nt: TGTGCCAGCAGCGACGGGACAGGGAACAATTCACCCCTCCACTTT; CDR3aa: CASSDGTGNNSPLHF
v_gene: TRBV4-1; j_gene: TRBJ1-5; abundance: .; d_gene: .; CDR3nt: TGCGCCAGCAGCCAAGGCGTAAATCAGCCCCAGCATTTT; CDR3aa: CASSQGVNQPQHF
v_gene: TRBV7-2; j_gene: TRBJ2-7; abundance: .; d_gene: TRBD2; CDR3nt: TGTGCCAGCAGCTTAGTAAAGCGGGGAGAGGGCTACGAGCAGTACTTC; CDR3aa: CASSLVKRGEGYEQYF
v_gene: TRBV7-8; j_gene: TRBJ1-1; abundance: .; d_gene: .; CDR3nt: TGTGCCAGCAGCTTAGTGGCAGGACAGAGATCCATGAACACTGAAGCTTTCTTT; CDR3aa: CASSLVAGQRSMNTEAFF
v_gene: TRBV6-5; j_gene: TRBJ1-2; abundance: .; d_gene: .; CDR3nt: TGTGCCAGCAGTTACTCGACCGGGAACTATGGCTACACCTTC; CDR3aa: CASSYSTGNYGYTF
v_gene: TRBV10-3; j_gene: TRBJ2-3; abundance: .; d_gene: TRBD2; CDR3nt: TGTGCCATCAGTGAATCGGGGGGTGTCGGTAGCACAGATACGCAGTATTTT; CDR3aa: CAISESGGVGSTDTQYF
v_gene: TRBV9; j_gene: TRBJ2-1; abundance: .; d_gene: TRBD2; CDR3nt: TGTGCCAGCAGCGCGGGGGGGGGTGGAATGAATGAGCAGTTCTTC; CDR3aa: CASSAGGGGMNEQFF
v_gene: TRBV7-9; j_gene: TRBJ1-2; abundance: .; d_gene: .; CDR3nt: TGTGCCAGCAGCTTAGCCCAGGTCGGGGATACTAACTATGGCTACACCTTC; CDR3aa: CASSLAQVGDTNYGYTF
v_gene: TRBV4-3; j_gene: TRBJ1-5; abundance: .; d_gene: TRBD1; CDR3nt: TGCGCCAGCAGCCAATCACACAGGGGGATAGATAGCAATCAGCCCCAGCATTTT; CDR3aa: CASSQSHRGIDSNQPQHF
v_gene: TRBV9; j_gene: TRBJ1-4; abundance: once; d_gene: .; CDR3nt: TGTGCCAGCAGCGTACTAAGCTATAATGAAAAACTGTTTTTT; CDR3aa: CASSVLSYNEKLFF
v_gene: TRBV7-6; j_gene: TRBJ2-3; abundance: .; d_gene: .; CDR3nt: TGTGCCAGCAGCCCGAGGAGCCTTGGAGATACGCAGTATTTT; CDR3aa: CASSPRSLGDTQYF
v_gene: TRBV27; j_gene: TRBJ1-1; abundance: once; d_gene: .; CDR3nt: TGTGCCAGCAGTTTATCGAGGGCAGGGGTCACTGAAGCTTTCTTT; CDR3aa: CASSLSRAGVTEAFF
v_gene: TRBV7-9; j_gene: TRBJ2-7; abundance: .; d_gene: .; CDR3nt: TGTGCCAGCGGCGGGACTCTGGACTACGAGCAGTACTTC; CDR3aa: CASGGTLDYEQYF
v_gene: TRBV9; j_gene: TRBJ2-5; abundance: once; d_gene: .; CDR3nt: TGTGCCAGGGGAGAGGACGAGACCCAGTACTTC; CDR3aa: CARGEDETQYF
v_gene: TRBV13; j_gene: TRBJ2-5; abundance: .; d_gene: TRBD2; CDR3nt: TGTGCCAGCAGCTTAGTGTCTAGCGGGGGGATACAAGAGACCCAGTACTTC; CDR3aa: CASSLVSSGGIQETQYF
v_gene: TRBV7-9; j_gene: TRBJ2-7; abundance: .; d_gene: .; CDR3nt: TGTGCCAGCAGCCTCCTCGGGGCCTACGAGCAGTACTTC; CDR3aa: CASSLLGAYEQYF
v_gene: TRBV4-2; j_gene: TRBJ2-5; abundance: once; d_gene: TRBD2; CDR3nt: TGTGCCAGCAAGGAGAGAGCGGGGGGCTTTTATCAGTACCAAGAGACCCAGTACTTC; CDR3aa: CASKERAGGFYQYQETQYF
v_gene: TRBV27; j_gene: TRBJ1-5; abundance: .; d_gene: TRBD1; CDR3nt: TGTGCCAGCAGTAAGACAGGGGGCAATCAGCCCCAGCATTTT; CDR3aa: CASSKTGGNQPQHF
v_gene: TRBV28; j_gene: TRBJ1-4; abundance: .; d_gene: .; CDR3nt: TGTGCCAGCAGTTATCATGCCGGGACAATAGGGACTAATGAAAAACTGTTTTTT; CDR3aa: CASSYHAGTIGTNEKLFF
v_gene: TRBV6-5; j_gene: TRBJ1-2; abundance: .; d_gene: .; CDR3nt: TGTGCCAGCAGTTCGGACTATGGCTACACCTTC; CDR3aa: CASSSDYGYTF
v_gene: TRBV7-8; j_gene: TRBJ1-4; abundance: .; d_gene: .; CDR3nt: TGTGCCAGCAGCTTGAGCGTCAGAAATGAAAAACTGTTTTTT; CDR3aa: CASSLSVRNEKLFF
v_gene: TRBV5-1; j_gene: TRBJ1-5; abundance: .; d_gene: TRBD1; CDR3nt: TGCGCCAGCAGCTGGACAGGGGGCGAGGGTCAGCCCCAGCATTTT; CDR3aa: CASSWTGGEGQPQHF
v_gene: TRBV7-9; j_gene: TRBJ1-2; abundance: .; d_gene: .; CDR3nt: TGTGCCAGCGCGGATGGCTACACCTTC; CDR3aa: CASADGYTF
v_gene: TRBV5-5; j_gene: TRBJ1-1; abundance: .; d_gene: TRBD1; CDR3nt: TGTGCCAGCAGCTTCACCAGGGGGATGAACACTGAAGCTTTCTTT; CDR3aa: CASSFTRGMNTEAFF
v_gene: TRBV19; j_gene: TRBJ2-1; abundance: .; d_gene: TRBD2; CDR3nt: TGTGCCAGTAGTGAAACCGTAGGACTAGCGGGGGCGTACAATGAGCAGTTCTTC; CDR3aa: CASSETVGLAGAYNEQFF
v_gene: TRBV28; j_gene: TRBJ1-3; abundance: .; d_gene: .; CDR3nt: TGTGCCAGCAGTTCACCTTTGGGGGCACTTACTTCTGGAAACACCATATATTTT; CDR3aa: CASSSPLGALTSGNTIYF
v_gene: TRBV7-9; j_gene: TRBJ1-5; abundance: once; d_gene: .; CDR3nt: TGTGCCAGCAGCCACGGGGGTAGCAATCAGCCCCAGCATTTT; CDR3aa: CASSHGGSNQPQHF
v_gene: TRBV9; j_gene: TRBJ2-7; abundance: .; d_gene: .; CDR3nt: TGTGCCAGCAGCGTAGAGGATAGACTAGACCCAACCCAAGCGCAGTACTTC; CDR3aa: CASSVEDRLDPTQAQYF
v_gene: TRBV2; j_gene: TRBJ1-5; abundance: .; d_gene: .; CDR3nt: TGTGCCAGCAGTGAAGGGGCCCGAAGTAATCAGCCCCAGCATTTT; CDR3aa: CASSEGARSNQPQHF
v_gene: TRBV30; j_gene: TRBJ2-7; abundance: .; d_gene: TRBD1; CDR3nt: TGTGCCTGGAGTGTAGGCACAGGGGGTCAGTACGAGCAGTACTTC; CDR3aa: CAWSVGTGGQYEQYF
v_gene: TRBV7-2; j_gene: TRBJ2-1; abundance: .; d_gene: .; CDR3nt: TGTGCCAGCAGCTTAATAGCGAGCAATGAGCAGTTCTTC; CDR3aa: CASSLIASNEQFF
v_gene: TRBV9; j_gene: TRBJ1-1; abundance: .; d_gene: TRBD1; CDR3nt: TGTGCCAGCAGCGCCACAGGGGGCACTGAAGCTTTCTTT; CDR3aa: CASSATGGTEAFF
v_gene: TRBV5-6; j_gene: TRBJ1-1; abundance: once; d_gene: TRBD1; CDR3nt: TGTGCCAGCAGCGGATTGGGACAGGAGGACACTGAAGCTTTCTTT; CDR3aa: CASSGLGQEDTEAFF
v_gene: TRBV19; j_gene: TRBJ2-3; abundance: .; d_gene: TRBD1; CDR3nt: TGTGCCAGTAGTGTCTTCAGGGGGCCCACAGATACGCAGTATTTT; CDR3aa: CASSVFRGPTDTQYF
v_gene: TRBV28; j_gene: TRBJ2-7; abundance: .; d_gene: .; CDR3nt: TGTGCCAGCAGTTTGGGGCCGTCCTACGAGCAGTACTTC; CDR3aa: CASSLGPSYEQYF